These T cell receptor beta chains were read from a single sample in a study of blood T cell repertoires in COVID-19. Sequencing was performed with immunoSEQ multiplex PCR; in TCRdb, only in-frame clones are kept and a portion is missing. The table lists about 150,000 clones, around 80% of them singletons. The sample consisted of PBMCs or T cells enriched from blood (not recorded which). These receptors were obtained from a woman aged 45-59 years who had recovered from COVID-19. The conserved cysteine and the conserved F or W are not part of the CDR3 here. Each record gives: J gene, CDR3 length, V gene, clone size, CDR3 protein. Part of the rows lack a size; the others show once, few, many or a class for expanded clones.

TRBJ1-5,14,TRBV11-2,few,ASSLEGTLNNQPQH
TRBJ2-5,10,TRBV3-1/TRBV3-2,few,ASSVDRGLKY
TRBJ1-2,11,TRBV27,.,ASSLTTGGGYT
TRBJ1-1,15,TRBV6-7,.,ASSYSRQGALNTEAF
TRBJ1-1,13,TRBV5-6,few,ASSSSQRGNTEAF
TRBJ1-3,14,TRBV5-1,.,ASSPTGQDSGNTIY
TRBJ2-3,11,TRBV5-4,.,ASSLTGSDTQY
TRBJ1-2,15,TRBV27,.,ASSLFFIGPADYGYT
TRBJ1-2,10,TRBV6-5,.,ASSTQGHGYT
TRBJ1-5,12,TRBV7-8,.,ASSPRNLNQPQH
TRBJ1-5,14,TRBV4-2,.,ASSQEEARGRQPQH
TRBJ1-5,13,TRBV6-7,.,ASSRTGCSNQPQH
TRBJ2-7,14,TRBV5-1,few,ASSLRLAGGTGEQY
TRBJ1-2,11,TRBV15,few,ATSRAGGYGYT
TRBJ1-1,11,TRBV11-3,.,ASSPTVNTEAF
TRBJ1-1,11,TRBV28,.,ASSLDGGVGAF
TRBJ1-1,12,TRBV18,.,ASSPPGQYTEAF
TRBJ1-2,15,TRBV7-3,.,ASSSPPTTGPLGGYT
TRBJ2-1,14,TRBV18,.,ASSPVAGGTYNEQF
TRBJ1-6,11,TRBV9,.,ASSPGENSPLH
TRBJ1-4,11,TRBV29-1,.,SVEDRGTEKLF
TRBJ1-3,15,TRBV29-1,.,SSPGKGSGHSGNTIY
TRBJ2-1,11,TRBV5-1,.,ASSLVSQYGQF
TRBJ1-6,16,TRBV4-1,.,ASSQAGGMVQGNSPLH
TRBJ1-4,12,TRBV19,.,ASSPGQGSEKLF
TRBJ1-1,12,TRBV19,.,ASSPGPMNTEAF
TRBJ2-2,13,TRBV24-1,.,ATSDSNRGFGELF
TRBJ1-1,13,TRBV19,.,ASSLRTGPSAEAF
TRBJ2-2,15,TRBV19,once,ASSIHTVGSNTGELF
TRBJ2-1,13,TRBV11-3,many,ASSLGTSGDNEQF
TRBJ1-1,13,TRBV18,.,ASSPRTGSDTEAF
TRBJ1-4,13,TRBV15,few,ATSTAGTGVEKLF
TRBJ1-1,11,TRBV5-8,.,ASSSNYLWFAF
TRBJ1-2,13,TRBV18,.,ASSPWTSSPYGYT
TRBJ1-5,10,TRBV5-5,.,ATRTRSQPQH
TRBJ2-7,14,TRBV30,.,AWSVLGTGGVYEQY
TRBJ2-7,16,TRBV28,.,ASSTLGAGSVGSYEQY
TRBJ2-1,13,TRBV2,.,ASSEAIPARGEQF
TRBJ2-1,11,TRBV6-6,.,ASRPGSGNEQF
TRBJ1-3,13,TRBV5-1,.,ASSPGQGGGNTIY
TRBJ1-6,11,TRBV6-4,.,ASRPNRDSPLH
TRBJ1-1,11,TRBV29-1,.,SATKTANTEAF
TRBJ1-2,10,TRBV27,.,ASSLTGDGYT
TRBJ2-5,14,TRBV5-6,.,ASSAGGAGVWETQY
TRBJ1-5,12,TRBV6-5,.,ASSYTGAGQPQH
TRBJ1-1,12,TRBV5-1,.,ASSFTGGDTEAF
TRBJ1-1,13,TRBV19,.,ASSIFQSGNTEAF
TRBJ1-4,13,TRBV28,.,ASSFEGGRVEKLF
TRBJ2-3,11,TRBV11-3,.,ASSRTGPDTQY
TRBJ1-3,13,TRBV29-1,.,SVSRDTNSGNTIY
TRBJ2-5,13,TRBV6-2/TRBV6-3,once,ASSSEGLAEETQY
TRBJ1-2,13,TRBV5-1,.,ASSFIGSANYGYT
TRBJ2-7,13,TRBV28,.,ASSPLSGFTYEQY
TRBJ2-3,13,TRBV5-1,few,ASRGSGASTDTQY
TRBJ1-1,15,TRBV19,.,ASSRSPERGSGTEAF